The 9 T cell receptor beta chains presented below share a single source sample, sequenced in a study of long-term antiretroviral therapy in people with HIV. The authors ran the immunoSEQ assay, v3.0, at survey level. Data came from immunoSEQ multiplex PCR; TCRdb stores just in-frame clones and leaves some out. This table has approximately 33,000 clones, approximately 85% appearing once. Sample: unsorted PBMCs, taken 0.8 years before starting antiretroviral therapy. These receptor sequences come from a man between 18 and 35 years old with HIV.

This clone was found once. In nucleotides, the CDR3 is TGCGCCAGCAGCCAAGATAGTGGGGCGGGCTACACCTTC. Protein sequence: CASSQDSGAGYTF. The chain recombines TRBV4-3 with TRBJ1-2, with D possibly TRBD1 on 5 matching bases. The ends were cut back, 0 bases at V and 8 bases at J, with 10 bases in the middle. The CDR3 has 13 residues. Germline lookup yields CDR1 LGHNA and CDR2 YSLEER.

This clone was found a few times. This sequence joins TRBV4-2 and TRBJ2-1; tentative D call: TRBD2 (5 bases). The V and J ends lost 0 bases and 6 bases respectively, with 18 bases between them. Per the germline V gene, CDR1 is LGHNA and CDR2 is YNFKEQ. The CDR3 is 17 amino acids. The CDR3 reads CASSQDLRDIGPNEQFF. In DNA form, the CDR3 reads TGTGCCAGCAGCCAAGACCTCCGGGATATCGGCCCCAATGAGCAGTTCTTC.

The chain has TRBV2 and TRBJ2-5; 7 nucleotides align to TRBD2. The V and J ends lost 3 bases and 2 bases, in that order; junction bases with no gene match: 6. The germline V gene has CDR1 SNHLY and CDR2 FYNNEI. The CDR3 has 15 residues. DNA for the CDR3: TGTGCCAGCAGTGATGGTGGGGGGGGGCAAGAGACCCAGTACTTC. Residues: CASSDGGGGQETQYF.

This clone rates as medium-sized. The V call is TRBV4-3, the J call TRBJ1-4, with D perhaps matching TRBD1 (5 bases). The V and J ends lost 4 bases and 3 bases respectively, with 21 bases between them. The germline gives CDR1 LGHNA, CDR2 YSLEER. CDR3 length: 18 amino acids. The DNA of the CDR3 is TGCGCCAGCAGCCGCCGGTGGGGGAATTTAGGGGCTAATGAAAAACTGTTTTTT. This translates into CASSRRWGNLGANEKLFF.

The chain links TRBV6-1 to TRBJ1-2, with D possibly matching TRBD1 (5 bases). This CDR3 spans 14 amino acids. Germline-derived CDR1 and CDR2 are MNHNS and SASEGT. The germline V and J ends were trimmed by 5 bases and 1 base, with 11 bases remaining between them. The CDR3 protein is CASSFPDSNYGYTF. The CDR3 DNA sequence: TGTGCCAGCAGTTTCCCAGACAGTAACTATGGCTACACCTTC.

The rearrangement uses TRBV6-5 and TRBJ1-1; D uncertain. Germline CDR1 reads MNHEY; CDR2 reads SVGAGI. Trimming took off 5 bases at V and 12 bases at J, with 22 bases between the two ends. The CDR3 spans 14 residues. The CDR3 nucleotides read TGTGCCAGCAGTGGCCCTTCGGCAGCCTTTATGACTTTCTTT. It is translated as CASSGPSAAFMTFF.

This chain uses TRBV9 with TRBJ2-7, with 8 bases matching TRBD2. The V gene end was trimmed by 0 bases and the J gene end by 0 bases; junction bases not matched to a gene: 8. Germline V gene sequence: CDR1 SGDLS, CDR2 YYNGEE. CDR3 length: 17 amino acids. The CDR3 sequence: CASSVAASGLSSYEQYF. The DNA for the CDR3 is TGTGCCAGCAGCGTAGCGGCTAGCGGGCTTAGCTCCTACGAGCAGTACTTC.

The chain uses TRBV11-3 and TRBJ2-2; D is undetermined. V gave up 0 bases and J gave up 8 bases, with 7 bases separating them. CDR1 is SGHNT, CDR2 YENEEA, per germline. CDR3 length: 13 residues. The CDR3 here is CASSLESKGELFF. The DNA of the CDR3 is TGTGCCAGCAGCTTAGAGAGTAAGGGGGAGCTGTTTTTT.

The V gene is TRBV5-6, the J gene TRBJ1-2, with a possible D match to TRBD1 (6 bases). This CDR3 region has 12 residues. Germline V gene data show CDR1 as SGHDT and CDR2 as YYEEEE. Trimming left V 7 bases short and J 8 bases short, with 15 bases between. The CDR3 sequence: CASSDGGHGYTF. CDR3 nucleotide sequence: TGTGCCAGCTCCGACGGGGGGCACGGCTACACCTTC.